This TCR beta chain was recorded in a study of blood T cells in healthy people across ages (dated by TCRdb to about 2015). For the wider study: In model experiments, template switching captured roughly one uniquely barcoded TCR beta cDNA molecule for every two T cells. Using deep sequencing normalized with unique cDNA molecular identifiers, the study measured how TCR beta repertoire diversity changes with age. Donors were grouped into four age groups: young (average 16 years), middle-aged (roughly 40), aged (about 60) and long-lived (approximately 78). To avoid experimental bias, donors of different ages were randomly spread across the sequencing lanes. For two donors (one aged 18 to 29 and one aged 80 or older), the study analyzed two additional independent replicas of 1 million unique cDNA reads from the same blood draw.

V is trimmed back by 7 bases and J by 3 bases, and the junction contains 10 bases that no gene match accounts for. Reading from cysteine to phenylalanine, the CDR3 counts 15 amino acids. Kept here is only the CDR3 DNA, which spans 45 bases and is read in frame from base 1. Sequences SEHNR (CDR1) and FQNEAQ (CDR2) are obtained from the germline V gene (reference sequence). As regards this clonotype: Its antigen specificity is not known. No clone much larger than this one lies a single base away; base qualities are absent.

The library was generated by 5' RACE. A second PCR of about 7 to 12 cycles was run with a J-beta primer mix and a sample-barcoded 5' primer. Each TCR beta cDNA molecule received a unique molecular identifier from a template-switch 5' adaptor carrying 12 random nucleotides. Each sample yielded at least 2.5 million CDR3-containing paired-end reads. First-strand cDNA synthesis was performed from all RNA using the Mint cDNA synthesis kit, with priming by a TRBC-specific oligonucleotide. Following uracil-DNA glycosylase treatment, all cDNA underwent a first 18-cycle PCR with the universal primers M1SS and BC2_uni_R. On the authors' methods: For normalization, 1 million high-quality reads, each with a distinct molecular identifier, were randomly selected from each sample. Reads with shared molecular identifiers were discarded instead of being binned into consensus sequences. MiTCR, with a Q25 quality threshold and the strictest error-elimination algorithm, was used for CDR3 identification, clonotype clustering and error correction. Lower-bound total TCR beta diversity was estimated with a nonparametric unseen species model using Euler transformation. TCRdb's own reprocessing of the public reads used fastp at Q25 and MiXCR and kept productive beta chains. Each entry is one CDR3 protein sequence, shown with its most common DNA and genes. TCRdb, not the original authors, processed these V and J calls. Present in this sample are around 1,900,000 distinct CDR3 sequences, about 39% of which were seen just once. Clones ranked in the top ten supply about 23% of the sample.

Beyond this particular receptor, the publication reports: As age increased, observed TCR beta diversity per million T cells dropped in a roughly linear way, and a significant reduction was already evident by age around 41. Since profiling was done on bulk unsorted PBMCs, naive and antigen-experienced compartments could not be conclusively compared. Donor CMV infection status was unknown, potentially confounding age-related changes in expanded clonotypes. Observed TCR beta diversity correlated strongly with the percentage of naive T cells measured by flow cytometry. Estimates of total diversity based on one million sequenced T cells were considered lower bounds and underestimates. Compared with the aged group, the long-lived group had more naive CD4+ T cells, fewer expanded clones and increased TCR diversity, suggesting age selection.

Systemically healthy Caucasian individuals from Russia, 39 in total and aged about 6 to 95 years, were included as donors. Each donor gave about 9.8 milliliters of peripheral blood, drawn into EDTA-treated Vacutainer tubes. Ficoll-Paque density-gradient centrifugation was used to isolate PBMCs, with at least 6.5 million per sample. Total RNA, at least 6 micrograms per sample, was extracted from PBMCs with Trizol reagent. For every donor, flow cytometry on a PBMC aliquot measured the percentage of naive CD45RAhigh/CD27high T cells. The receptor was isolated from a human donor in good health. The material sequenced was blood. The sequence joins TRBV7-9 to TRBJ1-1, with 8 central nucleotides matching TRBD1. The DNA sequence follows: TGTGCCAGCAATCTAATGACAGGGGAGGACACTGAAGCTTTCTTT. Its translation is CASNLMTGEDTEAFF.